Shown below are 10 T cell receptor beta chains from a single sample sequenced in a study of T cell responses to AZD1222 COVID-19 vaccine. Only in-frame clones appear in the TCRdb table, and some are missing; sequencing was by immunoSEQ multiplex PCR. Altogether around 130,000 clones are present, 90% to 95% being singletons, with the ten largest covering 6% to 7%. The sequenced sample was peripheral blood, obtained on day 0 of AZD1222 vaccination. These receptors originate from an adult in good health.

This clone was detected once. The J gene is TRBJ2-3, the V gene TRBV5-4; the D call may be TRBD1 or TRBD2 (6 bases each). In germline, CDR1 is SGHNT, CDR2 YYREEE (reference sequence). The CDR3 consists of 16 residues. V shed 0 bases and J shed 2 bases, with 13 bases lying between them. CDR3 DNA sequence: TGTGCCAGCAGCTTGGCGGGGGCAGGGAACACAGATACGCAGTATTTT. This translates into CASSLAGAGNTDTQYF. Drawing the rest from reference TRBV5-4 and TRBJ2-3, the complete variable domain is ETGVTQSPTHLIKTRGQQVTLRCSSQSGHNTVSWYQQALGQGPQFIFQYYREEENGRGNFPPRFSGLQFPNYSSELNVNALELDDSALYLCASSLAGAGNTDTQYFGPGTRLTVL.

This clone has only a few counts. CDR3 region: CASSVDPADTQYF. CDR3 nucleotide sequence: TGTGCCAGCAGCGTAGATCCGGCAGATACGCAGTATTTT. The chain is built from TRBV9 and TRBJ2-3; D gene uncertain. V lost 0 bases and J 4 bases, leaving 6 bases between the germline ends. This CDR3 is built from 13 residues. Per germline, CDR1 SGDLS and CDR2 YYNGEE.

J is TRBJ2-1 and V is TRBV4-3; 12 positions match TRBD2. CDR1 and CDR2 (germline): LGHNA, YSLEER. V was pared by 0 bases and J by 8 bases, with 8 bases of the junction left unmatched. There are 17 residues in the CDR3. CDR3 DNA sequence: TGCGCCAGCAGCCAAGATCATGGACTAGCGGGATTATATGAGCAGTTCTTC. Residues: CASSQDHGLAGLYEQFF.

A single count supports this clone. The chain combines TRBV5-6 with TRBJ1-2; D is unresolved. CDR1 and CDR2 from the germline V gene are SGHDT and YYEEEE. V was clipped by 4 bases and J by 2 bases, with 12 bases between them. The CDR3 covers 14 residues. The CDR3 here is CASSAAALNYGYTF. The CDR3 coding sequence is TGTGCCAGCAGCGCTGCGGCGCTGAACTATGGCTACACCTTC.

The rearrangement joins TRBV18 to TRBJ1-1; no clear D. Germline-derived CDR1 and CDR2 are KGHSH and LQKENI. This CDR3 comprises 16 residues. With 2 bases removed from V and 3 bases from J, the gap between germline ends came to 16 bases. CDR3 nucleotide sequence: TGTGCCAGCTCACCATCCCCGACATGGAAGGACACTGAAGCTTTCTTT. Translating gives CASSPSPTWKDTEAFF.

V is TRBV18 and J is TRBJ2-7; 7 bases map to TRBD1. The CDR3 has 15 residues. V was pared by 5 bases and J by 1 base, with 8 bases of the junction left unmatched. The germline V gene has CDR1 KGHSH and CDR2 LQKENI. The CDR3 DNA sequence: TGTGCCAGCTCAAAGGACAGGAAAACATCCTACGAGCAGTACTTC. Translation: CASSKDRKTSYEQYF.

The V and J genes are TRBV30 and TRBJ2-5; no reliable D call. Deletions cut 3 bases from V and 0 bases from J, with 8 bases between. CDR1 and CDR2 from the germline V gene are GTSNPN and SVGIG (reference sequence). The CDR3 sequence is 13 residues long. The CDR3 DNA reads TGTGCCTGGAGCCGAGGCAACCAAGAGACCCAGTACTTC. This sequence encodes CAWSRGNQETQYF. Full variable domain (remainder filled in from reference TRBV30 and TRBJ2-5): SQTIHQWPATLVQPVGSPLSLECTVEGTSNPNLYWYRQAAGRGLQLLFYSVGIGQISSEVPQNLSASRPQDRQFILSSKKLLLSDSGFYLCAWSRGNQETQYFGPGTRLLVL.

The chain joins TRBV28 to TRBJ1-2; maybe TRBD1 (5 bases). The CDR3 has 14 amino acids. CDR1 is MDHEN, CDR2 SYDVKM, per germline. V was cut by 6 bases and J by 4 bases, with 15 bases left in between. Here the CDR3 DNA reads TGTGCCAGCAGCTCCCGGGGGAAATTCTATGGCTACACCTTC. The encoded protein is CASSSRGKFYGYTF.

This chain uses TRBV7-7 with TRBJ2-5; TRBD2 matches at 12 bases. Per the germline V gene, CDR1 is SSHAT and CDR2 is FNYEAQ (reference sequence). V lost 6 bases and J lost 0; bases outside the gene matches: 5. This CDR3 contains 16 residues. The DNA for the CDR3 is TGTGCCAGCAGTCTTGGACTAGCGGGACACCAAGAGACCCAGTACTTC. Translating it yields CASSLGLAGHQETQYF.

The chain couples TRBV27 to TRBJ1-5; TRBD1 is a possible D gene (5 bases). The CDR3 covers 15 residues. Germline-derived CDR1 and CDR2 are MNHEY and SMNVEV (reference sequence). V was trimmed by 5 bases and J by 1 base, leaving 12 bases between them. CDR3 region: CASSRGDWSNQPQHF. The DNA for the CDR3 is TGTGCCAGCAGTCGAGGGGACTGGAGCAATCAGCCCCAGCATTTT.